The 19 T cell receptor beta chains reported below all come from one sample, sequenced in a study of T cell responses to AZD1222 COVID-19 vaccine. Data came from immunoSEQ multiplex PCR; TCRdb stores just in-frame clones and leaves some out. The sample consists of fewer than 35,000 clones, just over 90% of them appearing once. Specimen: peripheral blood, collected on day 0 of AZD1222 vaccination. The receptors here all came from an adult in good health.

The chain combines TRBV27 with TRBJ1-6; maybe TRBD1 (6 bases). V was pared by 2 bases and J by 9 bases, with 17 bases between. Germline V lookup: CDR1 MNHEY, CDR2 SMNVEV (reference sequence). CDR3 size: 16 residues. The CDR3: CASSLNRVGGSSPLHF. Written as DNA, the CDR3 is TGTGCCAGCAGTTTAAACAGGGTCGGAGGAAGTTCACCCCTCCACTTT.

This sequence joins TRBV19 and TRBJ2-2; no definite D call. CDR3 length: 11 amino acids. Germline values: CDR1 LNHDA, CDR2 SQIVND (reference sequence). Deletions cut 4 bases from V and 8 bases from J, with 5 bases between. In DNA form, the CDR3 reads TGTGCCAGTAGTAGCCTAGGGGAGCTGTTTTTT. Protein: CASSSLGELFF. The full variable domain, in which reference TRBV19 and TRBJ2-2 provide the parts outside the CDR3, is DGGITQSPKYLFRKEGQNVTLSCEQNLNHDAMYWYRQDPGQGLRLIYYSQIVNDFQKGDIAEGYSVSREKKESFPLTVTSAQKNPTAFYLCASSSLGELFFGEGSRLTVL.

The chain has TRBV12-3 or TRBV12-4 and TRBJ2-7; tentatively, D is TRBD1 (7 bases). The length of the CDR3 is 13 residues. V gave up 7 bases and J gave up 5 bases, with 15 bases separating them. The CDR3 nucleotides read TGTGCCAGCACCACCAGGGGGGCCCACGAGCAGTACTTC. Its translation: CASTTRGAHEQYF.

The chain recombines TRBV18 with TRBJ2-3, with D maybe TRBD2 (6 bases). The germline CDR1 and CDR2 sequences are KGHSH and LQKENI. The CDR3 is 12 amino acids. Trimming took off 3 bases at V and 10 bases at J, with 11 bases between the two ends. This chain's CDR3 is CASSPGLGAQYF. The CDR3 region has the DNA TGTGCCAGCTCACCGGGACTCGGAGCGCAGTATTTT.

The J gene is TRBJ1-2, the V gene TRBV6-2 or TRBV6-3, with a tentative D call TRBD1 (5 bases). CDR1 MNHEY and CDR2 SVGEGT come from the germline V gene. Trimming took 0 bases from V and 4 from J, leaving 12 bases between them. This CDR3 contains 15 residues. The CDR3 loop is CASSYSGDSPYGYTF. The CDR3 nucleotides are TGTGCCAGCAGTTACTCGGGAGACAGTCCCTATGGCTACACCTTC.

The gene calls are TRBV7-9 and TRBJ1-1; D uncertain. CDR3 length equals 13 residues. Germline lookup yields CDR1 SEHNR and CDR2 FQNEAQ (reference sequence). Deletions cut 5 bases from V and 7 bases from J, with 14 bases between. The CDR3 DNA reads as TGTGCCAGCAGCCCACGGACGGGAGGTGAAGCTTTCTTT. This sequence encodes CASSPRTGGEAFF.

The chain employs TRBV10-1 and TRBJ1-1; D is undetermined. The germline V gene has CDR1 WNHNN and CDR2 SYGVQD (reference sequence). CDR3 size: 13 residues. Trimming took off 2 bases at V and 1 base at J, with 5 bases between the two ends. CDR3 residues: CASSEDQNTEAFF. The CDR3 nucleotides read TGCGCCAGCAGTGAGGATCAGAACACTGAAGCTTTCTTT.

This clone was counted a few times. This rearrangement joins TRBV2 to TRBJ1-5, with 10 bases fitting TRBD1. This CDR3 is built from 16 residues. The germline CDR1 and CDR2 sequences are SNHLY and FYNNEI. Trimming took 5 bases from V and 4 from J; bases not matched to a gene: 8. The CDR3, as DNA: TGTGCCAGCAGTCCTGGACAGGGGGTAAGGAATCAGCCCCAGCATTTT. It translates to CASSPGQGVRNQPQHF.

The V gene is TRBV9, the J gene TRBJ2-1, with 9 positions matching TRBD1. Germline CDR1 is SGDLS and CDR2 is YYNGEE. V lost 4 bases and J lost 0; bases outside the gene matches: 5. This CDR3 region has 16 residues. The CDR3 reads CASSTQGASSYNEQFF. For the CDR3, the DNA is TGTGCCAGCAGCACACAGGGGGCATCCTCCTACAATGAGCAGTTCTTC. Full variable domain (remainder filled in from reference TRBV9 and TRBJ2-1): DSGVTQTPKHLITATGQRVTLRCSPRSGDLSVYWYQQSLDQGLQFLIQYYNGEERAKGNILERFSAQQFPDLHSELNLSSLELGDSALYFCASSTQGASSYNEQFFGPGTRLTVL.

This rearrangement joins TRBV27 to TRBJ2-1, with D perhaps matching TRBD2 (6 bases). The germline V and J ends were trimmed by 2 bases and 4 bases, with 6 bases remaining between them. This CDR3 region has 13 residues. Germline CDR1 reads MNHEY; CDR2 reads SMNVEV (reference sequence). DNA for the CDR3: TGTGCCAGCAGTTTACGGGGGTACAATGAGCAGTTCTTC. It is translated as CASSLRGYNEQFF.

This chain connects TRBV6-5 to TRBJ1-1; D unclear. The CDR3 loop spans 11 amino acids. Trimming removed 7 bases at V and 6 bases at J, with 9 bases between. Per germline, CDR1 MNHEY and CDR2 SVGAGI. The CDR3 loop is CASISGAEAFF. CDR3 DNA sequence: TGTGCCAGCATAAGTGGCGCTGAAGCTTTCTTT.

This chain links TRBV7-8 with TRBJ2-5; TRBD2 is a possible D gene (6 bases). CDR3 size: 14 residues. Trimming stripped 1 base from V and 1 base from J, with 7 bases between. Germline V gene lookup returns CDR1 SGHVS and CDR2 FQNEAQ. The CDR3 coding sequence is TGTGCCAGCAGCTTAGTGGGGGGCCAAGAGACCCAGTACTTC. Its translation: CASSLVGGQETQYF.

The chain uses TRBV19 and TRBJ2-1; D is possibly TRBD2 (5 bases). V lost 6 bases to trimming and J lost 14 bases, with 20 bases between them. Germline values: CDR1 LNHDA, CDR2 SQIVND (reference sequence). This CDR3 contains 13 residues. The CDR3 DNA reads as TGTGCCAGTAGCGCTTTGGCGGGCCACGCGAAGTTCTTC. Protein: CASSALAGHAKFF.

The CDR3 coding sequence is TGTGCCAGCAGCTCCGGACAGGGGCTTGAAAAACTGTTTTTT. Protein product: CASSSGQGLEKLFF. The chain joins TRBV5-4 to TRBJ1-4, with 9 bases fitting TRBD1. CDR1 SGHNT and CDR2 YYREEE come from the germline V gene (reference sequence). The CDR3 totals 14 residues. J gave up 7 bases and V 3 bases, and 4 bases lay outside the gene matches.

The chain has TRBV4-3 and TRBJ1-2; 10 nucleotides align to TRBD1. Looked up from germline, CDR1 is LGHNA and CDR2 is YSLEER. J was trimmed by 6 bases and V by 1 base; bases with no gene match: 2. The CDR3 totals 14 residues. CDR3 DNA sequence: TGCGCCAGCAGCCAAGGACAGGGGGCAGATGGCTACACCTTC. Protein: CASSQGQGADGYTF.

The V and J genes are TRBV29-1 and TRBJ1-1; D might be TRBD1 (5 bases). Germline V gene sequence: CDR1 SQVTM, CDR2 ANQGSEA. The CDR3 sequence is 14 residues long. Trimming shortened V by 8 bases and J by 2 bases, and 18 bases separated the two germline ends. Written as DNA, the CDR3 is TGCAGCACCCACATCAGGGATGCAAACACTGAAGCTTTCTTT. Translated: CSTHIRDANTEAFF.

V usage is TRBV19 and J usage is TRBJ1-6; D may be TRBD1 (5 bases). The germline V gene encodes CDR1 LNHDA and CDR2 SQIVND (reference sequence). The CDR3 length is 17 residues. V lost 4 bases and J 0 bases, leaving 13 bases between the germline ends. CDR3 coding DNA: TGTGCCAGTAGTACCGACAGTTTCCGCTCCTATAATTCACCCCTCCACTTT. It specifies CASSTDSFRSYNSPLHF.

V is TRBV5-8 and J is TRBJ2-1; perhaps D is TRBD1 or TRBD2 (5 bases each). Germline-derived CDR1 and CDR2 are SGHTS and YDEGEE. With 4 bases removed from V and 7 bases from J, the gap between germline ends came to 12 bases. CDR3 size: 13 residues. The CDR3 DNA is TGTGCCAGCAGCGTTGGGGGTAGGAATGAGCAGTTCTTC. This codes for CASSVGGRNEQFF.

This CDR3 is CASSQDRHAGELFF. The CDR3 DNA sequence: TGTGCCAGCAGCCAAGATCGTCACGCCGGGGAGCTGTTTTTT. This chain links TRBV3-1 (or the pseudogene TRBV3-2) with TRBJ2-2; D gene unclear. The germline V gene has CDR1 LGHDT and CDR2 YNNKEL (reference sequence). The V end was cut by 0 bases, the J end by 6 bases, with 8 bases between. The CDR3 sequence is 14 residues long.